The next 23 T cell receptor beta chains were all read from a single sample in a study of T cell repertoires in cytomegalovirus infection. TCRdb re-derived calls from the reads in MiXCR, one entry per CDR3 protein. The table has 450,000 to 550,000 distinct CDR3 sequences, 16% seen once; the top ten hold roughly 25%. Sample: CD8+ T cells from PBMCs. All receptors come from a human donor in good health (CMV status not recorded). Some clones in this sample may be carry-over from other donors' samples.

This clonotype was seen only a few times. The chain recombines TRBV5-5 with TRBJ2-7; the match to TRBD1 covers 8 bases. This CDR3 is built from 15 residues. The V segment lost 3 bases and the J segment 0 bases; nucleotides outside the gene matches: 5. Germline-derived CDR1 and CDR2 are SGHKS and YYEKEE (reference sequence). In DNA, the CDR3 is TGTGCCAGCAGCTGGACAGGGTCCAGCTCCTACGAGCAGTACTTC. Amino acid sequence: CASSWTGSSSYEQYF.

This clonotype showed up many times. The chain employs TRBV27 and TRBJ2-1, with D possibly matching TRBD1 (5 bases). The V end lost 7 bases, the J end lost 0 bases, and 10 bases lay between the germline ends. CDR1 is MNHEY and CDR2 is SMNVEV in the germline V gene (reference sequence). This CDR3 is 14 amino acids long. The CDR3 coding sequence is TGTGCCAGCAAGAGAAGGGGCTCCTACAATGAGCAGTTCTTC. Its protein product is CASKRRGSYNEQFF.

This clonotype was recorded a few times. V is TRBV24-1 and J is TRBJ2-1, with 8 nucleotides matching TRBD1. After removal of 6 bases from V and 10 bases from J, the junction contained 13 bases not matched to a gene. The germline CDR1 and CDR2 sequences are KGHDR and SFDVKD. CDR3 length equals 15 residues. The CDR3 region is CATSSGTGGPREQFF. CDR3 DNA sequence: TGTGCCACCAGTTCCGGGACAGGTGGACCCAGGGAGCAGTTCTTC.

This clonotype was recorded at least ten times. The chain couples TRBV20-1 to TRBJ2-1; possible D gene TRBD2, 5 bases. Germline V gene data show CDR1 as DFQATT and CDR2 as SNEGSKA (reference sequence). There are 13 residues in the CDR3. The V end lost 1 base, the J end lost 4 bases, and 8 bases lay between the germline ends. The CDR3 spells CSARADSYNEQFF. CDR3 nucleotides: TGCAGTGCTAGAGCGGACTCTTACAATGAGCAGTTCTTC.

This chain connects TRBV19 to TRBJ2-5; D remains unclear. The CDR3 consists of 14 residues. Germline-derived CDR1 and CDR2 are LNHDA and SQIVND (reference sequence). Trimming left V 0 bases short and J 9 bases short, with 14 bases between. Written as DNA, the CDR3 is TGTGCCAGTAGTATAGAGGGCTACCCCCGGGCCCAGTACTTC. Translating gives CASSIEGYPRAQYF.

This clonotype was counted ten times or more. V is TRBV7-6 and J is TRBJ2-1, with D possibly being TRBD2 (7 bases). This CDR3 spans 16 amino acids. Germline V gives CDR1 SGHVS, CDR2 FNYEAQ. V lost 9 bases to trimming and J lost 1 base, with 19 bases between them. DNA for the CDR3: TGTGCCAGTCCCACGGGGGGCCTTTTATCCTACAATGAGCAGTTCTTC. The encoded protein is CASPTGGLLSYNEQFF.

This clonotype was seen many times. V and J are TRBV2 and TRBJ2-3, with TRBD1 matching 7 bases. Germline CDR1 and CDR2: SNHLY and FYNNEI. V lost 3 bases to trimming and J lost 0 bases; unmatched junction nucleotides: 3. The CDR3 contains 15 residues. The DNA for the CDR3 is TGTGCCAGCAGTGATGGGGACAGAAGCACAGATACGCAGTATTTT. Translation: CASSDGDRSTDTQYF.

This chain links TRBV13 with TRBJ1-6; the D gene is possibly TRBD1 (6 bases). Germline-derived CDR1 and CDR2 are PRHDT and FYEKMQ (reference sequence). Trimming took 5 bases from V and 10 from J, leaving 9 bases between them. CDR3 size: 12 residues. CDR3 sequence (DNA): TGTGCCAGCAGCCAGGGGTACTCACCCCTCCACTTT. It encodes CASSQGYSPLHF.

The chain uses TRBV5-4 and TRBJ1-2; weak D call: TRBD1 (5 bases). CDR1 is SGHNT and CDR2 is YYREEE in the germline V gene (reference sequence). The CDR3 contains 13 residues. The CDR3 spells CASSRGEGNGYTF. The CDR3 nucleotides read TGTGCATCCAGCCGGGGGGAGGGGAATGGCTACACCTTC.

This clonotype turned up a few times. The gene calls are TRBV19 and TRBJ1-6; D may be TRBD1 (5 bases). From germline, CDR1 is LNHDA and CDR2 SQIVND (reference sequence). The CDR3 runs to 16 residues. V was clipped by 6 bases and J by 5 bases, with 17 bases between them. The CDR3 reads CASRGPLFSHNSPLHF. The CDR3 DNA sequence: TGTGCCAGTAGGGGACCTCTATTCAGCCATAATTCACCCCTCCACTTT.

This clonotype occurred many times. This chain uses TRBV6-5 with TRBJ1-5; TRBD1 is a possible D gene (5 bases). Deletions cut 0 bases from V and 5 bases from J, with 23 bases between. CDR3 size: 19 residues. The germline CDR1 and CDR2 sequences are MNHEY and SVGAGI. The DNA of the CDR3 is TGTGCCAGCAGTTACTCGAGCGTCGGGATTGGGGGTCCCGATCAGCCCCAGCATTTT. As protein: CASSYSSVGIGGPDQPQHF.

The rearrangement uses TRBV10-1 and TRBJ2-7; TRBD2 matches at 8 bases. Germline-derived CDR1 and CDR2 are WNHNN and SYGVQD (reference sequence). V lost 3 bases and J lost 3; bases outside the gene matches: 7. The CDR3 covers 15 residues. Here the CDR3 reads CASSDPTSGDYEQYF. The CDR3 DNA is TGCGCCAGCAGTGACCCCACTAGCGGAGACTACGAGCAGTACTTC.

Only a few counts were recorded for this clonotype. This chain uses TRBV27 with TRBJ1-1; TRBD1 matches 7 bases. Per germline, CDR1 MNHEY and CDR2 SMNVEV (reference sequence). V lost 6 bases to trimming and J lost 4 bases; unmatched junction nucleotides: 11. The CDR3 has 15 residues. CDR3 sequence reads: CASRPDSRGSTEAFF. CDR3 sequence (DNA): TGTGCCAGCAGACCTGATTCCAGGGGGAGCACTGAAGCTTTCTTT.

This rearrangement joins TRBV7-8 to TRBJ1-5, with no clear D. The CDR3 runs 17 residues. Trimming pared 1 base from V and 1 base from J, leaving 14 bases between. CDR1 and CDR2 (germline): SGHVS, FQNEAQ. CDR3 DNA sequence: TGTGCCAGCAGCTTAGGGAGGACGTCAGGAAGCAATCAGCCCCAGCATTTT. This codes for CASSLGRTSGSNQPQHF.

This clonotype was found a few times. The J gene is TRBJ2-1, the V gene TRBV7-8; TRBD1 matches 7 bases. The CDR3 spans 14 residues. With 5 bases clipped from V and 6 bases from J, the junction kept 7 bases outside the gene matches. From germline, CDR1 is SGHVS and CDR2 FQNEAQ. In nucleotides, the CDR3 is TGTGCCAGCAGCACACGAGACAGGGTCAATGAGCAGTTCTTC. Translated, it gives CASSTRDRVNEQFF.

This clonotype was counted ten times or more. The chain is built from TRBV7-2 and TRBJ1-5; 7 bases match TRBD1. Germline assignment: CDR1 SGHTA and CDR2 FQGNSA. The CDR3 sequence is 16 residues long. V dropped 2 bases and J dropped 4; count of bases not matched to a gene: 8. Here the CDR3 reads CASSLTRTGYNQPQHF. The CDR3 DNA reads as TGTGCCAGCAGCTTAACCAGGACAGGATATAATCAGCCCCAGCATTTT.

This clonotype occurred a few times. This chain uses TRBV6-6 with TRBJ1-4; weak D call: TRBD1 (6 bases). The CDR3 loop spans 14 amino acids. Per germline, CDR1 MNHNY and CDR2 SVGAGI (reference sequence). V was cut by 2 bases and J by 9 bases, with 13 bases left in between. The CDR3 DNA reads as TGTGCCAGCAGTTACGTTACAGGGAAAAAAAAACTGTTTTTT. Protein sequence: CASSYVTGKKKLFF.

This clonotype was detected ten times or more. The rearrangement uses TRBV7-9 and TRBJ2-5, with a weak D call TRBD1 (5 bases). CDR1 and CDR2 (germline): SEHNR, FQNEAQ (reference sequence). V was pared by 5 bases and J by 5 bases, with 18 bases between. This CDR3 spans 15 amino acids. The CDR3 DNA reads TGTGCCAGCAGCCTATTACGCGGCAGGGTGGAGACCCAGTACTTC. The encoded protein is CASSLLRGRVETQYF.

In regard to this clonotype: This may arise from a read error, as a much more abundant clone is one base away. J is TRBJ2-3 and V is TRBV10-3; TRBD2 is a possible D gene (6 bases). Looked up from germline, CDR1 is ENHRY and CDR2 is SYGVKD. This CDR3 comprises 17 residues. Trimming took off 11 bases at V and 2 bases at J, with 26 bases between the two ends. This CDR3 reads CALGPRDGRGVTDTQYF. CDR3 in DNA: TGTGCCCTCGGCCCTAGGGACGGGAGAGGGGTCACAGATACGCAGTATTTT.

This clonotype was seen more than once but under ten times. The genes are TRBV4-2 and TRBJ1-2; 11 bases are shared with TRBD1. V was pared by 4 bases and J by 8 bases, with 9 bases of the junction left unmatched. The CDR3 consists of 15 residues. Germline V lookup: CDR1 LGHNA, CDR2 YNFKEQ. The CDR3 DNA is TGTGCCAGCAGCCTCTCCCCGGGACAGGGGGGCGGCTACACCTTC. Protein sequence: CASSLSPGQGGGYTF.

This clonotype was picked up many times. V is TRBV27 and J is TRBJ2-5; D possibly corresponds to TRBD1 (5 bases). V lost 4 bases to trimming and J lost 0 bases, with 12 bases between them. CDR3 size: 15 residues. Germline CDR1 and CDR2: MNHEY and SMNVEV (reference sequence). The CDR3 loop reads CASSSQGDYQETQYF. CDR3 DNA: TGTGCCAGCAGTTCCCAGGGTGATTACCAAGAGACCCAGTACTTC.

Concerning this clonotype: This clone may be a read error of a much larger clone one base away. Without the conserved terminal phenylalanine or tryptophan, this CDR3 likely stems from a read error. The V call is TRBV7-9, the J call TRBJ2-7, with a possible D match to TRBD2 (6 bases). The CDR3 is 13 amino acids. From germline, CDR1 is SEHNR and CDR2 FQNEAQ (reference sequence). Trimming took off 4 bases at V and 5 bases at J, with 12 bases between the two ends. The CDR3, as DNA: TGTGCCAGCAGCTCGCCCCGGGAGAACGAGCAGTACTTA. Translating it yields CASSSPRENEQYL.

This sequence joins TRBV5-6 and TRBJ2-3, with a weak D call TRBD1 (6 bases). This CDR3 is 15 amino acids long. Germline assignment: CDR1 SGHDT and CDR2 YYEEEE. The ends were cut back, 0 bases at V and 2 bases at J, with 10 bases in the middle. CDR3 bases: TGTGCCAGCAGCTTGGGGCAGGGGTTCACAGATACGCAGTATTTT. Protein sequence: CASSLGQGFTDTQYF.